The rows below give T cell receptor beta chains drawn from one sample of a study of T cell responses to AZD1222 COVID-19 vaccine. Clones were sequenced by immunoSEQ multiplex PCR, and TCRdb holds only the in-frame ones, with some missing. The sample shows under 150,000 clones, approximately 90% of them seen only once. Source: peripheral blood, taken 28 days after the second AZD1222 dose. These receptors were taken from an adult who received the AZD1222 COVID-19 vaccine. The CDR3 runs from the conserved cysteine through the conserved F or W. D genes are given only for firm matches. Clone sizes are given selectively: once, few, many, or a class where the clone is expanded.

cdr3_aa: CASSPLGGTEAFF
cdr3_nt: TGTGCCAGCTCACCCCTCGGAGGCACTGAAGCTTTCTTT
clone_size: .
j_call: TRBJ1-1
d_call: .
v_call: TRBV18

cdr3_aa: CASSSGTGGTEAFF
cdr3_nt: TGTGCCAGCAGTTCCGGGACAGGGGGCACTGAAGCTTTCTTT
clone_size: .
j_call: TRBJ1-1
d_call: TRBD1
v_call: TRBV27

cdr3_aa: CASTRQGDYGYTF
cdr3_nt: TGTGCCAGCACCCGACAGGGAGACTATGGCTACACCTTC
clone_size: .
j_call: TRBJ1-2
d_call: TRBD1
v_call: TRBV12-3/TRBV12-4

cdr3_aa: CAWSVDNRGTNEKLFF
cdr3_nt: TGTGCCTGGAGTGTAGATAACAGGGGAACTAATGAAAAACTGTTTTTT
clone_size: .
j_call: TRBJ1-4
d_call: TRBD1
v_call: TRBV30

cdr3_aa: CASSMGKGLGANVLTF
cdr3_nt: TGTGCCAGTAGTATGGGGAAGGGACTTGGGGCCAACGTCCTGACTTTC
clone_size: .
j_call: TRBJ2-6
d_call: .
v_call: TRBV19

cdr3_aa: CASSQDRWGPPQDTQYF
cdr3_nt: TGTGCCAGCAGCCAAGATAGGTGGGGGCCACCTCAGGATACGCAGTATTTT
clone_size: .
j_call: TRBJ2-3
d_call: .
v_call: TRBV3-1/TRBV3-2

cdr3_aa: CASSPGGGGNNEQFF
cdr3_nt: TGTGCCAGCAGCCCGGGCGGCGGGGGGAACAATGAGCAGTTCTTC
clone_size: .
j_call: TRBJ2-1
d_call: TRBD2
v_call: TRBV9

cdr3_aa: CASSLGGSHTEAFF
cdr3_nt: TGTGCCAGCAGCTTAGGGGGGAGCCACACTGAAGCTTTCTTT
clone_size: once
j_call: TRBJ1-1
d_call: .
v_call: TRBV2

cdr3_aa: CASSWDGPHQPQHF
cdr3_nt: TGTGCCAGCAGCTGGGACGGCCCGCATCAGCCCCAGCATTTT
clone_size: .
j_call: TRBJ1-5
d_call: .
v_call: TRBV11-3

cdr3_aa: CSVQPGSEVYGYTF
cdr3_nt: TGCAGCGTTCAACCGGGCTCCGAGGTCTATGGCTACACCTTC
clone_size: .
j_call: TRBJ1-2
d_call: .
v_call: TRBV29-1

cdr3_aa: CASSVGSSYEQYF
cdr3_nt: TGTGCCAGCAGTGTGGGGAGCTCCTACGAGCAGTACTTC
clone_size: .
j_call: TRBJ2-7
d_call: .
v_call: TRBV2

cdr3_aa: CASSPAGPHSGNTIYF
cdr3_nt: TGTGCCAGCTCACCGGCAGGCCCACACTCTGGAAACACCATATATTTT
clone_size: .
j_call: TRBJ1-3
d_call: .
v_call: TRBV18

cdr3_aa: CASSPALDYNEQFF
cdr3_nt: TGTGCCAGCTCACCAGCGCTAGACTACAATGAGCAGTTCTTC
clone_size: few
j_call: TRBJ2-1
d_call: .
v_call: TRBV18

cdr3_aa: CASSLSGQGAREKLFF
cdr3_nt: TGTGCCAGCAGCTTGAGTGGACAGGGGGCTCGTGAAAAACTGTTTTTT
clone_size: .
j_call: TRBJ1-4
d_call: TRBD1
v_call: TRBV5-5

cdr3_aa: CASSEGGPTNEKLFF
cdr3_nt: TGCGCCAGCAGCGAGGGGGGTCCGACTAATGAAAAACTGTTTTTT
clone_size: .
j_call: TRBJ1-4
d_call: .
v_call: TRBV5-1

cdr3_aa: CASSNRDPRGDTIYF
cdr3_nt: TGTGCCAGCAGCAACCGGGACCCTAGAGGGGACACCATATATTTT
clone_size: .
j_call: TRBJ1-3
d_call: .
v_call: TRBV21-1

cdr3_aa: CATSRDPGSRSNQPQHF
cdr3_nt: TGTGCCACCAGCAGAGACCCCGGCAGTAGAAGCAATCAGCCCCAGCATTTT
clone_size: .
j_call: TRBJ1-5
d_call: .
v_call: TRBV15

cdr3_aa: CASSSFTEAFF
cdr3_nt: TGTGCCAGCAGTTCCTTCACTGAAGCTTTCTTT
clone_size: .
j_call: TRBJ1-1
d_call: .
v_call: TRBV12-3/TRBV12-4

cdr3_aa: CASGTVHNQPQHF
cdr3_nt: TGTGCCAGCGGCACAGTCCACAATCAGCCCCAGCATTTT
clone_size: .
j_call: TRBJ1-5
d_call: .
v_call: TRBV6-6

cdr3_aa: CASSTPTGRNSPLHF
cdr3_nt: TGTGCCAGCAGTACCCCGACAGGAAGGAATTCACCCCTCCACTTT
clone_size: .
j_call: TRBJ1-6
d_call: .
v_call: TRBV6-2/TRBV6-3

cdr3_aa: CASIRDRVSGANVLTF
cdr3_nt: TGTGCCAGCATCCGGGACAGGGTCTCTGGGGCCAACGTCCTGACTTTC
clone_size: .
j_call: TRBJ2-6
d_call: TRBD1
v_call: TRBV2

cdr3_aa: CASLNGAGSNYGYTF
cdr3_nt: TGTGCCAGTCTTAATGGGGCGGGCAGTAACTATGGCTACACCTTC
clone_size: .
j_call: TRBJ1-2
d_call: .
v_call: TRBV6-5

cdr3_aa: CASSYSGRSGNSPLHF
cdr3_nt: TGTGCCAGCAGTTACTCGGGCCGATCGGGGAATTCACCCCTCCACTTT
clone_size: .
j_call: TRBJ1-6
d_call: .
v_call: TRBV6-5

cdr3_aa: CASRGQGQGLEKLFF
cdr3_nt: TGTGCCAGCAGGGGGCAGGGACAGGGCTTGGAAAAACTGTTTTTT
clone_size: .
j_call: TRBJ1-4
d_call: TRBD1
v_call: TRBV11-2

cdr3_aa: CASSLRAPYGYTF
cdr3_nt: TGCGCCAGCAGCTTGAGGGCCCCCTATGGCTACACCTTC
clone_size: .
j_call: TRBJ1-2
d_call: .
v_call: TRBV5-1

cdr3_aa: CASSQIAGGGNEQFF
cdr3_nt: TGTGCCAGCAGCCAAATAGCGGGAGGCGGCAATGAGCAGTTCTTC
clone_size: .
j_call: TRBJ2-1
d_call: TRBD2
v_call: TRBV3-1/TRBV3-2

cdr3_aa: CASTSRSGGRGGGTTKNTEAFF
cdr3_nt: TGTGCCAGCACCTCAAGATCCGGGGGGCGAGGAGGAGGGACCACAAAGAACACTGAAGCTTTCTTT
clone_size: .
j_call: TRBJ1-1
d_call: .
v_call: TRBV7-9

cdr3_aa: CASSYRAFYGYTF
cdr3_nt: TGTGCCAGCAGTTACAGGGCCTTCTATGGCTACACCTTC
clone_size: few
j_call: TRBJ1-2
d_call: .
v_call: TRBV6-2/TRBV6-3

cdr3_aa: CATTTSGTPGGNSPLHF
cdr3_nt: TGCGCCACCACAACATCCGGGACACCAGGAGGTAATTCACCCCTCCACTTT
clone_size: .
j_call: TRBJ1-6
d_call: .
v_call: TRBV10-1

cdr3_aa: CASSELNRGDSPLHF
cdr3_nt: TGTGCCAGCAGTGAATTGAACAGGGGCGATTCACCCCTCCACTTT
clone_size: .
j_call: TRBJ1-6
d_call: TRBD1
v_call: TRBV6-1

cdr3_aa: CASSIDPGLNSPLHF
cdr3_nt: TGTGCCAGTAGTATAGATCCAGGGTTGAATTCACCCCTCCACTTT
clone_size: .
j_call: TRBJ1-6
d_call: .
v_call: TRBV19

cdr3_aa: CASSLLGSTNSPLHF
cdr3_nt: TGTGCCAGCAGCTTATTGGGCAGTACCAATTCACCCCTCCACTTT
clone_size: .
j_call: TRBJ1-6
d_call: .
v_call: TRBV7-6

cdr3_aa: CASSFSGTTEAFF
cdr3_nt: TGTGCCAGCAGTTTCTCAGGGACCACTGAAGCTTTCTTT
clone_size: .
j_call: TRBJ1-1
d_call: .
v_call: TRBV27

cdr3_aa: CASSLAIVPLFF
cdr3_nt: TGTGCCAGCAGCTTGGCTATTGTCCCGCTGTTTTTT
clone_size: .
j_call: TRBJ2-2
d_call: .
v_call: TRBV5-8

cdr3_aa: CASSLASGRGNGYEQFF
cdr3_nt: TGTGCCAGCAGTTTAGCTAGCGGGAGAGGGAACGGTTATGAGCAGTTCTTC
clone_size: .
j_call: TRBJ2-1
d_call: TRBD2
v_call: TRBV27

cdr3_aa: CASSLDGYGYTF
cdr3_nt: TGTGCCAGCAGCTTGGACGGCTATGGCTACACCTTC
clone_size: .
j_call: TRBJ1-2
d_call: .
v_call: TRBV7-9

cdr3_aa: CASSQGRGNSPLHF
cdr3_nt: TGTGCCAGCAGCCAGGGGAGGGGTAATTCACCCCTCCACTTT
clone_size: many
j_call: TRBJ1-6
d_call: .
v_call: TRBV14

cdr3_aa: CASSSGLADYNEQFF
cdr3_nt: TGTGCCAGTAGTTCGGGACTAGCAGATTACAATGAGCAGTTCTTC
clone_size: .
j_call: TRBJ2-1
d_call: TRBD2
v_call: TRBV19

cdr3_aa: CASSQGYSTFTDTQYF
cdr3_nt: TGTGCCAGCAGCCAAGGCTATTCAACCTTCACAGATACGCAGTATTTT
clone_size: .
j_call: TRBJ2-3
d_call: .
v_call: TRBV14

cdr3_aa: CASSFWLGEPQHF
cdr3_nt: TGTGCCAGCAGCTTCTGGTTGGGGGAGCCCCAGCATTTT
clone_size: .
j_call: TRBJ1-5
d_call: .
v_call: TRBV7-2

cdr3_aa: CASSERTGSLYEQYF
cdr3_nt: TGTGCCAGCAGTGAAAGGACAGGGAGCCTCTACGAGCAGTACTTC
clone_size: .
j_call: TRBJ2-7
d_call: TRBD1
v_call: TRBV6-1